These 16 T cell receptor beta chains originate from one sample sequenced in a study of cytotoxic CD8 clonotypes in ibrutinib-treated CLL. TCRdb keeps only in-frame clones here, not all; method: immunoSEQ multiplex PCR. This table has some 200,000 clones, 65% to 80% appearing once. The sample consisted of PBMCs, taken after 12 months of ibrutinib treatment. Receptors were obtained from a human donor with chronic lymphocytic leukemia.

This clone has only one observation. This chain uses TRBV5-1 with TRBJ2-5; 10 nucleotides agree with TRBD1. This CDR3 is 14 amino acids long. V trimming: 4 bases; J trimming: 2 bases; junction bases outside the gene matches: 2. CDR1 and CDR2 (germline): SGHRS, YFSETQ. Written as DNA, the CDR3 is TGCGCCAGCAGCCGGGACAGGGGACAAGAGACCCAGTACTTC. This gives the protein CASSRDRGQETQYF.

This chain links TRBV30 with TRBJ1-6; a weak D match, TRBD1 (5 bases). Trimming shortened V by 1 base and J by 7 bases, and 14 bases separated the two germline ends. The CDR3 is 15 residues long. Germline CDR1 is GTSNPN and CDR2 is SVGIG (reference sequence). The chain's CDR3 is CAWSGVEGLNSPLHF. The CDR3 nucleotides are TGTGCCTGGAGTGGGGTTGAGGGGCTAAATTCACCCCTCCACTTT.

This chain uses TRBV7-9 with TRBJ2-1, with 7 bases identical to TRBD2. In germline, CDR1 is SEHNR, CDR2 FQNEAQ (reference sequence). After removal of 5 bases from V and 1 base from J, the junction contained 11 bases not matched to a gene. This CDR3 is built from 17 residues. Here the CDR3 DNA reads TGTGCCAGCAGCCCGACTAGCCCCTTAGGGTCCTACAATGAGCAGTTCTTC. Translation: CASSPTSPLGSYNEQFF.

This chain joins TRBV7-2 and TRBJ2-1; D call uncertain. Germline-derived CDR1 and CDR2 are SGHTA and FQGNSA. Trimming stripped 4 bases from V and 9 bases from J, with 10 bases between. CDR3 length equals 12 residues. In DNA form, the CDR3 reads TGTGCCAGCAGCTGGTTAGCAGGTGAGCAGTTCTTC. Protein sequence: CASSWLAGEQFF. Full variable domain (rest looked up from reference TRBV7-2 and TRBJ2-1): GAGVSQSPSNKVTEKGKDVELRCDPISGHTALYWYRQSLGQGLEFLIYFQGNSAPDKSGLPSDRFSAERTGGSVSTLTIQRTQQEDSAVYLCASSWLAGEQFFGPGTRLTVL.

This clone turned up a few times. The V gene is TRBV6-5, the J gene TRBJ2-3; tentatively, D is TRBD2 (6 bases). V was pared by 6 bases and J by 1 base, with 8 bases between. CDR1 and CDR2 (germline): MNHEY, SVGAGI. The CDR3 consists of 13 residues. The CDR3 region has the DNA TGTGCCAGCAGGCGGGACCGCACAGATACGCAGTATTTT. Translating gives CASRRDRTDTQYF.

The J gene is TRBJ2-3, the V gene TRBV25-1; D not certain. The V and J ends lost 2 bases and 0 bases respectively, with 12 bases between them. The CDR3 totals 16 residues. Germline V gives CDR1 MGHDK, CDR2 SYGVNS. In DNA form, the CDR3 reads TGTGCCAGCAGTGAAGTACGGATGGGGAGCACAGATACGCAGTATTTT. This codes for CASSEVRMGSTDTQYF.

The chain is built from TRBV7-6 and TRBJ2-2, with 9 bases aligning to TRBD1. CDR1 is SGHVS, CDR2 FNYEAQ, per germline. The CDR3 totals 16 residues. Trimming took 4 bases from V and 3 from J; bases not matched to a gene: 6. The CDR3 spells CASSSTGTGYTGELFF. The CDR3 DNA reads TGTGCCAGCAGCTCAACCGGGACAGGGTACACCGGGGAGCTGTTTTTT.

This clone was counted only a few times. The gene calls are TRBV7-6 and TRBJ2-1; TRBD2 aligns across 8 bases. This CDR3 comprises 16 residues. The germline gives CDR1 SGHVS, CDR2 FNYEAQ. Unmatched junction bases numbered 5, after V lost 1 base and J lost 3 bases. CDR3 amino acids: CASSLVPAGGYNEQFF. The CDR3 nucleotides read TGTGCCAGCAGCTTAGTACCGGCGGGGGGCTACAATGAGCAGTTCTTC.

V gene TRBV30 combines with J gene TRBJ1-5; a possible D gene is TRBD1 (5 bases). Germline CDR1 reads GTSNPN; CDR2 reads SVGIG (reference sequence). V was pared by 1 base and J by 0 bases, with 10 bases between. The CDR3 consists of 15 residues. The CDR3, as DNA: TGTGCCTGGAGTGCCGCAGGGTCTAGCAATCAGCCCCAGCATTTT. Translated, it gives CAWSAAGSSNQPQHF.

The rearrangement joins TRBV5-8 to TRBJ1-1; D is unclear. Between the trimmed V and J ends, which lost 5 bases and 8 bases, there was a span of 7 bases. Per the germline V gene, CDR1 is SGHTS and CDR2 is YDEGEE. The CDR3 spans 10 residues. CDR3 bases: TGTGCCAGCAGGGGATTCGAAGCTTTCTTT. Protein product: CASRGFEAFF.

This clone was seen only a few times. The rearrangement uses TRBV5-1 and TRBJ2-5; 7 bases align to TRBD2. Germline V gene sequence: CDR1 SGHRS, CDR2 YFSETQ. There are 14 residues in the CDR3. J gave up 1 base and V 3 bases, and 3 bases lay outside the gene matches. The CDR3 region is CASSYGTIQETQYF. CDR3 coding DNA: TGCGCCAGCAGCTACGGGACTATCCAAGAGACCCAGTACTTC.

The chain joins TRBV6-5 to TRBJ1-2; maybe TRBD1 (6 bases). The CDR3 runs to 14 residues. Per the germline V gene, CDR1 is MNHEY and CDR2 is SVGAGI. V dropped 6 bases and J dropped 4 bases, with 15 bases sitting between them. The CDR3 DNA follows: TGTGCCAGCAGACCACAGGGCGGAGGCTATGGCTACACCTTC. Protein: CASRPQGGGYGYTF.

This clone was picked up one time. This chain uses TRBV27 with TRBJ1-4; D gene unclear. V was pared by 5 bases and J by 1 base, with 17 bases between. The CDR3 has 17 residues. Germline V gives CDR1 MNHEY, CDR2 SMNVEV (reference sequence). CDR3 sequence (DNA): TGTGCCAGCAGTCCTCACCTGGGCATAGTAACTAATGAAAAACTGTTTTTT. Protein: CASSPHLGIVTNEKLFF.

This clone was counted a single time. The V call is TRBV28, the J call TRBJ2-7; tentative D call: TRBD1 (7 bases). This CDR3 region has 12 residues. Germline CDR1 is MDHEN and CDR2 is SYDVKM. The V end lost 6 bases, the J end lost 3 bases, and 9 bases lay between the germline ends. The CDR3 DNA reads TGTGCCAGCAGGCGGGACAGCTACGAGCAGTACTTC. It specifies CASRRDSYEQYF.

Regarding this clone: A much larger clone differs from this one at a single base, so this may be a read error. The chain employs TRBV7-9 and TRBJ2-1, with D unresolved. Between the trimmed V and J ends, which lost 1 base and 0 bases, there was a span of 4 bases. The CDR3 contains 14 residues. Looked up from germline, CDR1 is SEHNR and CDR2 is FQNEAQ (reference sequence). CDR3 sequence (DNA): TGTGCCAGCAGCTTAGGGGGCTCCTACAATGAGCAGTTCTTC. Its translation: CASSLGGSYNEQFF.

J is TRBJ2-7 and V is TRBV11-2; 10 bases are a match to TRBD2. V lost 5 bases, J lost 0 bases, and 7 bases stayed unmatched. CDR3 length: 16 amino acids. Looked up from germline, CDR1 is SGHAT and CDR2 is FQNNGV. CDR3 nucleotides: TGTGCCAGCAGCCCTCGAACTAGCGGGAACTCCTACGAGCAGTACTTC. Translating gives CASSPRTSGNSYEQYF.